This TCR beta chain was captured in a study of cytomegalovirus exposure and HLA in healthy donors (dated by TCRdb to 2017 to 2019). For the study in its entirety: In an earlier analysis of around 540 of the donors, 250 to 350 Gb of sequence data and 117 million unique TCR beta sequences from roughly 190 million T cells were reported. An early release covering 550 to 650 HLA-typed donors comprised about 320 gigabases of sequencing data and tens of millions of unique TCR sequences. The genetic ancestry cluster associated with self-reported Caucasian donors included 81% of the approximately 410 genotyped donors. The study aimed to test whether cataloging public T cell receptors could reveal signatures of past pathogen exposure. The study profiled the T cell repertoires of 550 to 700 subjects by immunosequencing and related them to cytomegalovirus serostatus. Along with the roughly 700-subject first cohort, a separate validation cohort of over a hundred different subjects was used. To predict cytomegalovirus infection status, the study brought together high-throughput TCR immunosequencing, statistical association of individual TCRs with disease status, and machine learning. A later analysis re-analyzed previously published TCR beta repertoires from 600 to 850 donors and added high-resolution HLA genotyping to study TCR occurrence patterns. The later analysis used no new phenotypic data to find candidate immune exposures, relying instead on TCR beta sequences and their occurrence across donors. An earlier analysis of 500 to 650 of the donors applied high-throughput TCR beta sequencing to assess whether each TCR beta V gene segment acted as functional or pseudogenic. Alongside the repertoire data, information on donor age, sex, ethnicity and CMV serostatus was compiled. Genome-wide SNP genotypes for about 60% of the roughly 700 donors were used in a later genetic analysis, which treated that subset as a discovery cohort. All discovery cohort repertoires had been generated on a single sequencing platform. Class I and class II HLA loci were covered by the typing at four-digit resolution. Typing coverage varied by locus: about 629-640 donors for A, B, C, DRB1 and DQB1; 522 for DQA1; approximately 570 for DPA1; approximately 490 for DPB1. A few DR-DQ haplotypes were treated as single units for association and clustering because of strong linkage in the cohort. Among 398 genotyped donors of the cohort, an average of 235,054 unique TCR beta nucleotide sequences were sequenced per donor, roughly 18% of them non-productive. The paper as a whole reports these results and caveats: In both the original and validation cohorts, the classifier was reported to diagnose cytomegalovirus status with high specificity and sensitivity. A further reported finding was that TCR beta sequences accurately predicted the HLA-A and HLA-B alleles for most subjects in the first cohort. Compared with equally common non-associated chains, HLA-associated TCR beta chains in a later analysis were more clonally expanded and had lower generation probabilities. According to a later analysis, most CMV-associated TCR beta chains appeared to be HLA-restricted, and the HLA associations seemed to be driven largely by CMV exposure. The earlier analysis of a few hundred of the donors excluded over 15 rarely observed V segments, including chromosome 9 orphons, because counts were too low. Most TCR sequences were observed very rarely across donors, whereas some public TCRs were present in many individuals. For the cohort, immune exposure information was limited to CMV serostatus. In a later genetic analysis, fewer N-insertions in productive TCRs were reported among donors in an Asian-associated ancestry cluster than the approximately 710-donor mean. A few of the identified cytomegalovirus-associated TCR beta chains were confirmed in vitro to be specific for cytomegalovirus antigens. A total of roughly 160 TCR beta chains were listed by the study as associated with cytomegalovirus. The 87-base-pair reads could not distinguish some IMGT-functional V segments, including TRBV6-2 and TRBV6-3, so those segments were excluded. According to the authors, the approach could potentially be generalized to other disease states and immunological phenotypes. According to a later analysis, parvovirus B19, influenza, CMV and Epstein-Barr virus appeared linked to several top co-occurrence clusters. Linkage disequilibrium might explain the correlated functional status among segregating V segments, but an unknown experimental factor could not be ruled out. Because HLA typing was missing for some donors at each locus, association tests included only the typed subset. The presence/absence analyses assumed that sequencing depth was roughly uniform across donors, and that assumption may not be true. V-gene and J-gene trimming of TCR beta chains was associated with a missense DCLRE1C variant in a later genetic analysis, and the association was replicated in an independent cohort. A cluster of highly shared sequence variants was judged likely to represent a technical artifact of the sequencing pipeline. In a later analysis, the rate of TCR association differed among HLA loci, with DRB1 alleles having the most associated TCRs and HLA-C alleles having the fewest. In a later analysis, some 17,000 TCR beta sequences were associated with specific HLA alleles at a false discovery rate of 0.05. In this cohort, only TCR beta chains were sequenced, and detectable features were limited by the absence of alpha or paired-chain data. When HLA alleles, especially DR and DQ, strongly co-occurred, attributing TCR associations to individual alleles was difficult. In an earlier analysis of some 640 of the donors, most TCR beta V segments were observed in productive rearrangements about 90% or about 30% of the time, broadly matching IMGT annotations.

Library method: the immunoSEQ multiplex PCR assay. A mixture of 60 forward primers for TCR Vbeta segments and 13 reverse primers for TCR Jbeta segments was used in the multiplex PCR. A multiplex PCR assay on genomic DNA amplified the CDR3 region of rearranged TCR beta genes. The amplified TCR beta libraries were sequenced on the Illumina HiSeq System as 87-base-pair reads. On the authors' methods: Across the roughly 700 repertoires, a later analysis counted roughly 84 million unique TCR beta chains, approximately 12 million of which were shared by at least two donors. A nearest-neighbor algorithm error-corrected the raw reads and collapsed the reads into unique sequences, merging closely related sequences to remove PCR and sequencing errors. Alignment of CDR3 sequences to IMGT reference sequences was used to assign V, D and J gene segments. For a sequence to be retained, a match of at least six nucleotides was required to both a V gene segment and a J gene segment. A rearrangement was called productive if the CDR3 had no stop codons and remained in frame with V and J, and every other rearrangement was called non-productive. CDR3 was defined by IMGT convention, running from the second conserved V-encoded cysteine to the conserved J-encoded phenylalanine. In an earlier analysis of more than 550 of the donors, sequences lacking an unambiguous match to a single V gene segment were excluded. An earlier analysis of several hundred of the donors classified V segments as functional when productive rearrangements were above 56.7% and as segregating when the standard deviation between donors was above 5%. A statistical classification framework was developed to diagnose cytomegalovirus status using the catalog of TCR beta chain sequences. In a later analysis, TCR nucleotide sequences were compared against IMGT/GENE-DB human TR gene sequences so that V and J genes could be assigned. A later analysis assigned CDR3 sequences and most-parsimonious VDJ recombination scenarios with the TCRdist pipeline. In a later analysis, each TCR beta chain was defined by its CDR3 amino acid sequence together with its V-gene family, and reads lacking a unique V-gene family were excluded. In a later analysis, a few hundred highly shared, low-generation-probability nucleotide sequences were removed to address suspected cross-contamination and a sequencing artifact. In a later analysis, a clonal expansion index for each public chain was calculated from normalized within-repertoire ranks of inferred template counts. A later analysis computed generation probabilities with a VDJ recombination model fitted to out-of-frame rearrangements, and checked the results against IGoR. In a later analysis, TCR-TCR, TCR-HLA and TCR-CMV co-occurrence was scored with hypergeometric tests, and a repertoire-size bias correction was applied to TCR pairs. In a later analysis, false discovery rates were estimated by permuting HLA or CMV assignments 20 times. In a later analysis, co-occurring TCRs were grouped using DBSCAN, and TCRdist sequence similarity was added for clustering within HLA-allele-positive subsets. Repertoires with fewer than 30,000 or more than 120,000 public chains were left out of co-occurrence clustering, as were several repertoires with anomalous nucleotide sharing. TCRdb holds this immuneACCESS table with in-frame rearrangements only. Some clones are missing; in checked studies, unresolved V genes explain under half, and the rest has no known cause. The V and J calls and clone size were taken over from that table, and D and trimming were inferred from the DNA. Counted in this sample were 130,000 or so clones; about 80% of them appeared once. 1.9% of the sample is held by the ten biggest clonotypes.

Concerning this clone itself: No cognate antigen has been identified for it. Base qualities are not provided; no much larger clone lies one nucleotide away.

The cohort consisted of approximately 670 healthy bone marrow donors. At the time of sampling, every cohort member was nominally healthy, though immune exposures that went unrecorded were likely present. The donor was CMV seronegative and was included in the group of a few hundred seronegative cohort members. A peripheral blood sample was provided by each donor, and peripheral blood mononuclear cells were used for TCR beta sequencing. The Qiagen DNeasy Blood Extraction Kit was used to extract genomic DNA from the blood cell samples. The germline V gene supplies CDR1 SGHNT and CDR2 YENEEA. The germline V and J ends show losses of 1 base and 5 bases respectively, and no gene match explains 3 bases of the junction. From the cysteine through the phenylalanine, the CDR3 covers 15 amino acids. Of all the DNA, just the CDR3 is kept, 45 bases in frame from base 1.

The rearrangement combines TRBV11-3 with TRBJ1-1, with 11 junctional bases fitting TRBD1. Material for sequencing was PBMCs. This receptor was identified in a woman between 35 and 50 years old in good health and CMV-seronegative. Here the CDR3 is given as CASSLGTGGATEAFF. The nucleotide sequence is given as TGTGCCAGCAGCTTAGGGACAGGGGGCGCGACTGAAGCTTTCTTT.